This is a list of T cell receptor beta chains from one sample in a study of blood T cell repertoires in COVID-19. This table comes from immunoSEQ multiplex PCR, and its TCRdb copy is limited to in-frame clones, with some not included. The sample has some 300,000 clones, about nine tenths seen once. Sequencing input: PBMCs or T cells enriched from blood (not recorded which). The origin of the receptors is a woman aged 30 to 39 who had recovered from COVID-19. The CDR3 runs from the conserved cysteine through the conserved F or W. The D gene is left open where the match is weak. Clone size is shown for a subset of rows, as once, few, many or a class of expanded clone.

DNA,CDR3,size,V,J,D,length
TGTGCCAGCAGCCCCCGCCCTGGACTAAACTCTGGAAACACCATATATTTT,CASSPRPGLNSGNTIYF,.,TRBV7-3,TRBJ1-3,.,17
TGCGCCAGCAGCCAAGAGAGTAGGGACAGGACGTTCAAACTGTTTTTT,CASSQESRDRTFKLFF,.,TRBV4-1,TRBJ1-4,TRBD1,16
TGTGCCAGCAGCTCTCCGGGATCTTCTAACTATGGCTACACCTTC,CASSSPGSSNYGYTF,.,TRBV7-9,TRBJ1-2,.,15
TGTGCCAGCACCGGGACAACAGGGGCCAACGTCCTGACTTTC,CASTGTTGANVLTF,.,TRBV6-5,TRBJ2-6,.,14
TGTGCCAGCAGTCCGTCGACTAGCGGGCCAGAGCAGTTCTTC,CASSPSTSGPEQFF,.,TRBV27,TRBJ2-1,TRBD2,14
TGTGCCAGCAGCCTAGAGCCCTTAACAGGAGAAGCTAACTATGGCTACACCTTC,CASSLEPLTGEANYGYTF,.,TRBV4-2,TRBJ1-2,.,18
TGCGCCAGCAGCTTGGCCCGGGGGGCTCCGGTCTATGGCTACACCTTC,CASSLARGAPVYGYTF,.,TRBV5-1,TRBJ1-2,.,16
TGCGCCAGCAGACCAGATGGGGGACACCTCACCGGGGAGCTGTTTTTT,CASRPDGGHLTGELFF,.,TRBV10-2,TRBJ2-2,.,16
TGCGCCAGCAGCCCCGGGACAGGGTACGCCGAGCAGTACTTC,CASSPGTGYAEQYF,few,TRBV4-3,TRBJ2-7,TRBD1,14
TGTGCCAGCAGTTTAATAGTGCGGGGCTACACCTTC,CASSLIVRGYTF,.,TRBV28,TRBJ1-2,.,12
TGTGCCAGCAGCGCACTTAGCGACTACGAGCAGTACTTC,CASSALSDYEQYF,.,TRBV18,TRBJ2-7,.,13
TGCGCCAGCAGCCCCGGGGATAGCAATCAGCCCCAGCATTTT,CASSPGDSNQPQHF,.,TRBV5-1,TRBJ1-5,.,14
TGTGCCATCAGACCTACGACAGAGCACTATGGCTACACCTTC,CAIRPTTEHYGYTF,.,TRBV10-3,TRBJ1-2,.,14
TGTGCCAGCGGACCAGGATCCGGGACAGGGCGGCCGTACTTC,CASGPGSGTGRPYF,few,TRBV28,TRBJ2-7,TRBD1,14
TGTGCCAGTAGTATCGTAGGACAGGGATTCAGCTCCTCTGGAAACACCATATATTTT,CASSIVGQGFSSSGNTIYF,.,TRBV19,TRBJ1-3,TRBD1,19
TGCGCCAGCAGCCAACTATGGGGCGGACAGGGGAACACTGAAGCTTTCTTT,CASSQLWGGQGNTEAFF,.,TRBV4-3,TRBJ1-1,TRBD1,17
TGTGCCATCAGCCCCCTAGCGGGAGGGCGGGGAGGCAAAAACATTCAGTACTTC,CAISPLAGGRGGKNIQYF,.,TRBV10-3,TRBJ2-4,TRBD2,18
TGCGCCAGCAGCCCCGGGACAGGATACTACGAGCAGTACTTC,CASSPGTGYYEQYF,.,TRBV5-1,TRBJ2-7,TRBD1,14
TGCAGTGCTAGTTCGGGCACTGAAGCTTTCTTT,CSASSGTEAFF,.,TRBV20-1,TRBJ1-1,.,11
TGTGCCAGCCACCTGGGGCAGCCTTATGGCTACACCTTC,CASHLGQPYGYTF,.,TRBV28,TRBJ1-2,.,13
TGTGCCAGCAGCGTGGGACTAGCGGGTTCCTCCTACGAGCAGTACTTC,CASSVGLAGSSYEQYF,.,TRBV13,TRBJ2-7,TRBD2,16
TGTGCCTGGAATCGGGTGATGGACACTGAAGCTTTCTTT,CAWNRVMDTEAFF,few,TRBV30,TRBJ1-1,.,13